This T cell receptor (beta chain) was found in a study of blood T cell repertoires in COVID-19. Study details: Samples came from the United States, Italy and Spain, spanning acute and convalescent COVID-19. PBMCs, B-cell-depleted T cells, or T cells were the source of the cDNA or gDNA that made up the material.

The V and J ends lost 8 bases and 3 bases respectively, with 17 bases between them. The CDR3 consists of 15 residues. Germline V gene sequence: CDR1 MNHEY, CDR2 SVGAGI. How the authors handled the data: From reference gene primer amplification, estimates of nucleated cell counts were derived. Here immunoSEQ multiplex PCR was the method, and the copy in TCRdb shows in-frame clones only, minus some. V, J and clone size are those of that table, while D and trimming were read from the DNA. The sample yields about 250,000 clones, roughly 84% seen once. The clonotype comes from a woman in her 40s who had recovered from COVID-19. The chain joins TRBV6-5 to TRBJ1-5; D perhaps matches TRBD1 (6 bases). The sample comprised peripheral blood. The DNA for the CDR3 is TGTGCCAGCGGAAGATCGGACAGCTACAATCAGCCCCAGCATTTT. Protein sequence: CASGRSDSYNQPQHF.